This record concerns one T cell receptor (beta chain) sequence. This clone came up once. Its specific antigen is unknown. No much larger clone exists at a distance of one base, and base qualities are not known. Enrolling through a virtual design, the prospective study's participants ranged in age from about 18 to 100 years and lived across about two dozen United States geographic areas. In the prospective study, cohorts were assigned on the basis of participant-reported clinical history obtained from a screening survey and a study questionnaire. Exposed participants had been in contact, within 2 weeks of entering the study, with a person who had a PCR-confirmed or clinician-diagnosed case of COVID-19. In the prospective study, mobile phlebotomists collected whole blood, serum and a nasopharyngeal or oropharyngeal swab from each participant. Prospective study participants could optionally give additional blood draws and questionnaires over an approximately two-month period. Blood samples from the prospective study were shipped frozen or at room temperature prior to DNA extraction.

TCRbeta CDR3 regions were amplified from genomic DNA by means of the immunoSEQ Assay, a bias-controlled multiplex PCR. The authors processed their data as follows. Within the assay, amplification of reference gene primers was used to estimate how many nucleated cells each sample contained. To quantify the absolute abundance of each unique TCRbeta CDR3 rearrangement, sequence reads were collapsed and filtered. Productive Simpson clonality was computed per sample as the square root of Simpson's diversity index over productive rearrangements. The clones in this table, taken by TCRdb from immuneACCESS, are in-frame only. Not every clone is retained; where verified, under half of the shortfall comes from an unresolved V gene, and the cause of the rest is unknown. Clone size and V and J calls were adopted from that table, with D and trimming inferred from the DNA. This sample has over 350,000 clones in its table, and approximately 90% of those were observed once. The ten largest clones take up around 0.94% of the sample.

The source of the sample is a study of blood T cell repertoires in COVID-19 (dated by TCRdb to the early 2020s). With respect to the entire study: Samples covering the acute and convalescent phases of COVID-19 were provided by collaborators in the United States, Italy and Spain. The material from the prospective study consisted of cDNA or gDNA derived from T cells, B-cell-depleted T cells, or PBMCs. Subjects who had been exposed to COVID-19, were actively infected with it, or had recovered from it provided the deeply sampled blood TCRbeta repertoires that made up the dataset. The repertoires were made available in a free public database intended to serve as a resource for research on the immune response to SARS-CoV-2. Samples were obtained from the ongoing ImmuneRACE study (first 160 participants) and from some 1,200 subjects provided by 6 global collaborators. The sample metadata nearly always contained a de-identified subject ID, COVID-19 status, age in years and sex. Where available, HLA class I and class II types were obtained from metadata supplied by the sample provider rather than from assay-based typing.

General conclusions and limits of the study: Clinical and demographic metadata were provided uncurated, with the amount varying by source and participant.

Sequencing was carried out using PBMCs or T cells enriched from blood (not recorded which). The sequence derives from a woman aged 40-49 years who had been exposed to COVID-19.

The DNA is TGTGCCTGCCGCCGGGAGGGGACTGAAGCTTTCTTT. This gives the protein CACRREGTEAFF. The receptor chain draws on TRBV30 and TRBJ1-1; TRBD1 is possibly the D segment (5 matching bases). Based on the germline V gene (reference sequence), the CDR1 and CDR2 sequences are GTSNPN and SVGIG. A distance of 13 bases separates the germline ends of V and J, which lose 6 bases and 5 bases respectively. The CDR3 runs 12 amino acids, cysteine and phenylalanine included. Left in the record is the CDR3 DNA by itself, 36 bases read in frame from the first base.